The 10 T cell receptor beta chains presented below share a single source sample, sequenced in a study of siplizumab effects on memory and regulatory T cells (dated by TCRdb to between 2019 and 2020). The library was prepared using the immunoSEQ multiplex PCR assay. TCRdb obtained this table from immuneACCESS and retained in-frame rearrangements with V and J assigned. These tables miss some clones; where compared with another copy, unresolved V genes account for less than half of the shortfall, and the remainder is unexplained. The table for this sample lists some 100,000 clones; around 90% of them were counted only once. The ten largest clones represent roughly 2.7% of the sample. The sample consisted of CD4+ T cells sorted from blood. Receptor source: a human donor in good health. Some clones in this sample may be carry-over from other donors' samples.

This clone was observed a single time. The chain joins TRBV5-6 to TRBJ1-5; 12 bases align to TRBD1. The junction had 9 bases not matched to a gene; V was cut back by 4 bases and J by 4 bases. Per the germline V gene, CDR1 is SGHDT and CDR2 is YYEEEE. This CDR3 is built from 17 residues. CDR3 amino acids: CASSLYKGQGANQPQHF. The CDR3 nucleotides read TGTGCCAGCAGCCTATATAAGGGACAGGGGGCGAATCAGCCCCAGCATTTT.

The V call is TRBV5-4, the J call TRBJ2-5, with D unresolved. V was cut by 3 bases and J by 1 base, with 16 bases left in between. Germline CDR1 is SGHNT and CDR2 is YYREEE (reference sequence). CDR3 length: 16 residues. The DNA of the CDR3 is TGTGCCAGCAGCTCATCGGGCGACGGAGTCCAAGAGACCCAGTACTTC. This encodes CASSSSGDGVQETQYF.

J is TRBJ1-2 and V is TRBV27; D uncertain. V lost 4 bases, J lost 7 bases, and 10 bases lay in between. CDR3 length equals 12 residues. Germline assignment: CDR1 MNHEY and CDR2 SMNVEV (reference sequence). The CDR3 DNA reads TGTGCCAGCAGTTCTTCAGTCTCTGGCTACACCTTC. Protein: CASSSSVSGYTF.

This clone was counted once. The J gene is TRBJ2-7, the V gene TRBV7-3; no reliable D call. Germline CDR1 SGHTA, CDR2 FQGTGA. The CDR3 spans 13 residues. The V and J ends lost 5 bases and 6 bases respectively, with 14 bases between them. DNA for the CDR3: TGTGCCAGCAGCCCCGATAGATGGAGCGAGCAGTACTTC. It translates to CASSPDRWSEQYF.

The chain carries TRBV5-1 and TRBJ2-5; D gene uncertain. This CDR3 has 14 amino acids. Germline V gives CDR1 SGHRS, CDR2 YFSETQ. V gave up 0 bases and J gave up 4 bases, with 10 bases separating them. The CDR3 is CASSLDNSRETQYF. CDR3 in DNA: TGCGCCAGCAGCTTGGATAATAGCCGAGAGACCCAGTACTTC.

J is TRBJ2-5 and V is TRBV18, with a tentative D call TRBD2 (5 bases). There are 12 residues in the CDR3. CDR1 and CDR2 from the germline V gene are KGHSH and LQKENI. V dropped 4 bases and J dropped 5 bases, with 8 bases sitting between them. The chain's CDR3 is CASSLSVETQYF. CDR3 bases: TGTGCCAGCTCACTTAGCGTTGAGACCCAGTACTTC. The entire variable domain, with the rest obtained from reference TRBV18 and TRBJ2-5, is as follows: NAGVMQNPRHLVRRRGQEARLRCSPMKGHSHVYWYRQLPEEGLKFMVYLQKENIIDESGMPKERFSAEFPKEGPSILRIQQVVRGDSAAYFCASSLSVETQYFGPGTRLLVL.

CDR3 in amino acids: CASTFDPNGYGYTF. Written as DNA, the CDR3 is TGTGCCAGCACTTTTGACCCTAACGGCTATGGCTACACCTTC. This chain links TRBV28 with TRBJ1-2; no reliable D call. The CDR3 runs 14 residues. The V gene's germline CDR1 is MDHEN and CDR2 SYDVKM. V lost 7 bases to trimming and J lost 4 bases, with 16 bases between them.

This clone was observed a handful of times. V and J are TRBV5-4 and TRBJ1-2; D gene uncertain. V gave up 0 bases and J gave up 2 bases, with 11 bases separating them. The CDR3 is made up of 15 amino acids. The germline gives CDR1 SGHNT, CDR2 YYREEE (reference sequence). In DNA form, the CDR3 reads TGTGCCAGCAGCTTGGGGGTAGGGCTCAACTATGGCTACACCTTC. This sequence encodes CASSLGVGLNYGYTF. The whole variable domain, remainder taken from reference TRBV5-4 and TRBJ1-2, is ETGVTQSPTHLIKTRGQQVTLRCSSQSGHNTVSWYQQALGQGPQFIFQYYREEENGRGNFPPRFSGLQFPNYSSELNVNALELDDSALYLCASSLGVGLNYGYTFGSGTRLTVV.

This chain uses TRBV11-2 with TRBJ2-1, with 7 bases fitting TRBD2. Trimming cost V 3 bases and J 4 bases; bases outside gene matches: 6. CDR3 length: 15 amino acids. CDR1 is SGHAT and CDR2 is FQNNGV in the germline V gene. CDR3 amino acids: CASSLGLAAYNEQFF. The CDR3 region has the DNA TGTGCCAGCAGCTTGGGCCTAGCGGCTTACAATGAGCAGTTCTTC.

V gene TRBV6-1 combines with J gene TRBJ2-5, with 8 nucleotides matching TRBD2. The CDR3 extends over 14 amino acids. The V and J ends lost 6 bases and 1 base, in that order; junction bases with no gene match: 4. Germline V gene lookup returns CDR1 MNHNS and CDR2 SASEGT. The CDR3 coding sequence is TGTGCCAGCAGACCAGCGGGAGTCCAAGAGACCCAGTACTTC. It is translated as CASRPAGVQETQYF.